A single sample is the source of the 32 T cell receptor beta chains below, sequenced in a study of T cell changes during pregnancy in multiple sclerosis. Here immunoSEQ multiplex PCR was the method, and the copy in TCRdb shows in-frame clones only, minus some. Of around 72,000 clones listed, 91% are singletons. The source was peripheral blood, collected in the third trimester of pregnancy. Receptor source: a female donor in good health, enrolled as a control in a pregnancy study.

The chain recombines TRBV9 with TRBJ1-6, with D perhaps TRBD1 (5 bases). The CDR3 extends over 16 amino acids. Germline CDR1 and CDR2: SGDLS and YYNGEE. The V end lost 4 bases, the J end lost 7 bases, and 18 bases lay between the germline ends. CDR3 bases: TGTGCCAGCAGCCGTAGCGCGCGGGACGCGAATTCACCCCTCCACTTT. Residues: CASSRSARDANSPLHF. The full variable domain, in which reference TRBV9 and TRBJ1-6 provide the parts outside the CDR3, is DSGVTQTPKHLITATGQRVTLRCSPRSGDLSVYWYQQSLDQGLQFLIQYYNGEERAKGNILERFSAQQFPDLHSELNLSSLELGDSALYFCASSRSARDANSPLHFGNGTRLTVT.

The J gene is TRBJ2-1, the V gene TRBV12-5; 7 bases match TRBD2. The CDR3 is 15 amino acids. The V gene's germline CDR1 is LGHNT and CDR2 FRNRAP. Losses at the gene ends were 2 bases for V and 10 bases for J; bases not matched to a gene: 11. CDR3 region: CASGLSVGRSKEQFF. CDR3 bases: TGTGCTAGTGGTTTGTCTGTCGGGAGGTCCAAAGAGCAGTTCTTC.

The CDR3 sequence: CASRAGTEGYGYTF. As DNA, the CDR3 is TGTGCCAGCAGGGCGGGGACAGAGGGCTATGGCTACACCTTC. This rearrangement joins TRBV2 to TRBJ1-2, with TRBD1 matching over 7 bases. The CDR3 totals 14 residues. The J segment lost 4 bases and the V segment lost 6 bases, leaving 8 bases of the junction unmatched. From germline, CDR1 is SNHLY and CDR2 FYNNEI. Full variable domain (remainder filled in from reference TRBV2 and TRBJ1-2): EPEVTQTPSHQVTQMGQEVILRCVPISNHLYFYWYRQILGQKVEFLVSFYNNEISEKSEIFDDQFSVERPDGSNFTLKIRSTKLEDSAMYFCASRAGTEGYGYTFGSGTRLTVV.

The genes are TRBV7-2 and TRBJ1-5, with D possibly matching TRBD1 (6 bases). Trimming shortened V by 6 bases and J by 5 bases, and 14 bases separated the two germline ends. CDR1 is SGHTA and CDR2 is FQGNSA in the germline V gene. This CDR3 is 14 amino acids long. CDR3 residues: CASRQGGGHQPQHF. CDR3 DNA sequence: TGTGCCAGCAGGCAGGGAGGGGGACATCAGCCCCAGCATTTT.

V gene TRBV14 combines with J gene TRBJ1-3, with a tentative D call TRBD1 (6 bases). This CDR3 contains 14 residues. Germline values: CDR1 SGHDN, CDR2 FVKESK. Trimming took 5 bases from V and 16 from J, leaving 24 bases between them. CDR3 sequence: CASSSSYDRLIVYF. Here the CDR3 DNA reads TGTGCCAGCAGCTCAAGTTATGACAGGCTTATTGTCTATTTT.

The chain couples TRBV7-9 to TRBJ1-1; no reliable D call. The CDR3 is 14 residues long. V shed 3 bases and J shed 1 base, with 9 bases lying between them. Per the germline V gene, CDR1 is SEHNR and CDR2 is FQNEAQ (reference sequence). CDR3 region: CASSFKAENTEAFF. The CDR3 nucleotides read TGTGCCAGCAGCTTCAAAGCCGAGAACACTGAAGCTTTCTTT.

The V call is TRBV5-8, the J call TRBJ1-2; weak D call: TRBD1 (5 bases). This CDR3 has 15 amino acids. V lost 4 bases, J lost 8 bases, and 21 bases lay in between. Germline CDR1 and CDR2: SGHTS and YDEGEE. This chain's CDR3 is CASSRLRSLRGGYTF. The CDR3 coding sequence is TGTGCCAGCAGCCGTCTGCGCTCTCTCCGGGGGGGCTACACCTTC.

The chain employs TRBV19 and TRBJ1-4, with TRBD1 as a possible D gene (5 bases). The CDR3 consists of 14 residues. V was clipped by 8 bases and J by 6 bases, with 16 bases between them. The germline V gene encodes CDR1 LNHDA and CDR2 SQIVND (reference sequence). CDR3 amino acids: CASSRQTSYEKLFF. The CDR3 coding sequence is TGTGCCAGTTCTAGACAGACGTCCTATGAAAAACTGTTTTTT.

This sequence joins TRBV18 and TRBJ2-2, with 10 nucleotides matching TRBD1. The length of the CDR3 is 18 residues. The J segment lost 4 bases and the V segment lost 2 bases, leaving 10 bases of the junction unmatched. CDR1 and CDR2 from the germline V gene are KGHSH and LQKENI. The CDR3 loop reads CASSPFSPGDRGTGELFF. In nucleotides, the CDR3 is TGTGCCAGCTCACCATTTTCCCCCGGGGACAGGGGCACCGGGGAGCTGTTTTTT.

The J gene is TRBJ1-1, the V gene TRBV25-1; TRBD1 is a possible D gene (5 bases). V lost 1 base to trimming and J lost 10 bases, with 10 bases between them. CDR3 length equals 12 residues. The germline V gene has CDR1 MGHDK and CDR2 SYGVNS. CDR3 protein: CASSEWGVGAFF. The CDR3 coding sequence is TGTGCCAGCAGTGAATGGGGGGTGGGAGCTTTCTTT. The full variable domain, with the rest looked up from reference TRBV25-1 and TRBJ1-1, is EADIYQTPRYLVIGTGKKITLECSQTMGHDKMYWYQQDPGMELHLIHYSYGVNSTEKGDLSSESTVSRIRTEHFPLTLESARPSHTSQYLCASSEWGVGAFFGQGTRLTVV.

The genes are TRBV2 and TRBJ1-2, with D unclear. The germline CDR1 and CDR2 sequences are SNHLY and FYNNEI. Deletions cut 6 bases from V and 5 bases from J, with 19 bases between. The CDR3 has 15 amino acids. CDR3 in amino acids: CASRQALPPQYGYTF. The CDR3 DNA sequence: TGTGCCAGCAGGCAGGCCCTCCCCCCTCAATATGGCTACACCTTC.

The sample holds one count of this clone. The gene calls are TRBV7-9 and TRBJ2-7; 8 nucleotides line up with TRBD2. The V gene's germline CDR1 is SEHNR and CDR2 FQNEAQ (reference sequence). V shed 4 bases, J shed 4 bases, and the junction held 6 bases outside the gene matches. The CDR3 has 14 amino acids. The CDR3 sequence is CASSWIAGQYEQYF. DNA for the CDR3: TGTGCCAGCAGCTGGATAGCGGGGCAGTACGAGCAGTACTTC.

This clone was detected once. The chain combines TRBV5-4 with TRBJ2-2, with TRBD2 matching 8 bases. The CDR3 sequence is 15 residues long. The V gene end was trimmed by 4 bases and the J gene end by 0 bases; junction bases not matched to a gene: 2. The V gene's germline CDR1 is SGHNT and CDR2 YYREEE (reference sequence). The CDR3, as DNA: TGTGCCAGCAGCCCCGGGGGGGCGAACACCGGGGAGCTGTTTTTT. Translated, it gives CASSPGGANTGELFF. Drawing the rest from reference TRBV5-4 and TRBJ2-2, the complete variable domain is ETGVTQSPTHLIKTRGQQVTLRCSSQSGHNTVSWYQQALGQGPQFIFQYYREEENGRGNFPPRFSGLQFPNYSSELNVNALELDDSALYLCASSPGGANTGELFFGEGSRLTVL.

The chain has TRBV7-2 and TRBJ2-5, with a weak D call TRBD2 (6 bases). The CDR3 is 16 residues long. The germline gives CDR1 SGHTA, CDR2 FQGNSA. Between the trimmed V and J ends, which lost 5 bases and 1 base, there was a span of 17 bases. The chain's CDR3 is CASSPGTLSRQETQYF. CDR3 nucleotide sequence: TGTGCCAGCAGCCCCGGGACTTTGAGTCGCCAAGAGACCCAGTACTTC.

The chain recombines TRBV6-5 with TRBJ2-7; D might be TRBD2 (5 bases). This CDR3 is 13 amino acids long. V was clipped by 3 bases and J by 2 bases, with 8 bases between them. Germline CDR1 reads MNHEY; CDR2 reads SVGAGI. In nucleotides, the CDR3 is TGTGCCAGCAGTTATTCGAGGGCCTACGAGCAGTACTTC. It translates to CASSYSRAYEQYF.

The chain uses TRBV11-2 and TRBJ2-5, with TRBD2 identical over 8 bases. Germline V gene sequence: CDR1 SGHAT, CDR2 FQNNGV. The V gene end was trimmed by 2 bases and the J gene end by 4 bases; junction bases not matched to a gene: 6. There are 15 residues in the CDR3. CDR3 nucleotide sequence: TGTGCCAGCAGCTTACTGAGCGGGAGAGGAGAGACCCAGTACTTC. It codes for CASSLLSGRGETQYF.

This chain connects TRBV7-2 to TRBJ2-5, with D unclear. CDR3 length: 13 residues. Looked up from germline, CDR1 is SGHTA and CDR2 is FQGNSA. V shed 1 base and J shed 3 bases, with 6 bases lying between them. The CDR3 region is CASSLGRKETQYF. CDR3 DNA: TGTGCCAGCAGCTTAGGCAGGAAAGAGACCCAGTACTTC.

This chain connects TRBV5-1 to TRBJ1-2; 7 bases line up with TRBD1. The length of the CDR3 is 17 residues. Trimming took 4 bases from V and 6 from J; bases not matched to a gene: 18. Germline lookup yields CDR1 SGHRS and CDR2 YFSETQ. The CDR3 DNA is TGCGCCAGCAGCGTGACCAGAGGACAGGTCGGGAACAATGGCTACACCTTC. Residues: CASSVTRGQVGNNGYTF.

The chain carries TRBV4-2 and TRBJ1-2, with D perhaps matching TRBD1 (5 bases). The germline V gene has CDR1 LGHNA and CDR2 YNFKEQ. The ends were cut back, 8 bases at V and 5 bases at J, with 15 bases in the middle. CDR3 length equals 13 residues. CDR3 residues: CASSPRGGYGYTF. Here the CDR3 DNA reads TGTGCCAGCTCGCCAAGGGGAGGGTATGGCTACACCTTC.

This clone was observed a single time. The V call is TRBV19, the J call TRBJ1-1, with D possibly TRBD1 on 5 matching bases. Germline lookup yields CDR1 LNHDA and CDR2 SQIVND (reference sequence). V lost 3 bases and J lost 6, with 8 bases in between. CDR3 length: 12 residues. CDR3 bases: TGTGCCAGTAGTATCCCCAGGGCTGAAGCTTTCTTT. This codes for CASSIPRAEAFF.

This rearrangement joins TRBV27 to TRBJ2-7; 10 nucleotides match TRBD2. V lost 0 bases to trimming and J lost 0 bases; unmatched junction nucleotides: 8. Germline V gene data show CDR1 as MNHEY and CDR2 as SMNVEV (reference sequence). This CDR3 is 18 amino acids long. CDR3 sequence: CASSLSPSGGLLSYEQYF. The CDR3 nucleotides read TGTGCCAGCAGTTTATCGCCTAGCGGGGGACTTCTCTCCTACGAGCAGTACTTC.

Remarks on this clone: A read error may produce the germline difference seen at one junction end. The gene calls are TRBV7-7 and TRBJ2-1, with 7 bases that match TRBD2. CDR1 SSHAT and CDR2 FNYEAQ come from the germline V gene (reference sequence). The CDR3 is 15 amino acids. The CDR3 DNA sequence: TGTGCTAGCAGCCCCCACTCGCGGGAGAGTGATGAGCAGTTCTTC. It is translated as CASSPHSRESDEQFF.

This clone appeared a single time. CDR3 DNA sequence: TGTGCCAGCAGCCTCGACAGGGCTGGTGGCGCGGAAGGCTACACCTTC. Protein: CASSLDRAGGAEGYTF. This sequence joins TRBV2 and TRBJ1-2; TRBD1 agrees at 7 bases. V lost 6 bases and J lost 8; bases outside the gene matches: 18. The V gene's germline CDR1 is SNHLY and CDR2 FYNNEI. The CDR3 runs to 16 residues.

The chain has TRBV19 and TRBJ2-2; possible D gene TRBD1, 5 bases. The CDR3 has 18 amino acids. Germline lookup yields CDR1 LNHDA and CDR2 SQIVND (reference sequence). V lost 5 bases, J lost 2 bases, and 21 bases lay in between. The DNA of the CDR3 is TGTGCCAGTAGTTTGGACGGACAACGCGTCGTCAACACCGGGGAGCTGTTTTTT. This gives the protein CASSLDGQRVVNTGELFF.

This clone came up once. The chain uses TRBV28 and TRBJ1-5; tentative D call: TRBD1 (5 bases). V was shortened by 6 bases and J by 1 base, with 13 bases between the two germline ends. The CDR3 consists of 15 residues. CDR1 and CDR2 (germline): MDHEN, SYDVKM. The DNA of the CDR3 is TGTGCCAGCAGCTCCATGGGGGGGAGCAATCAGCCCCAGCATTTT. Amino acid sequence: CASSSMGGSNQPQHF.

V gene TRBV11-2 combines with J gene TRBJ1-1; D is perhaps TRBD1 (6 bases). The V gene's germline CDR1 is SGHAT and CDR2 FQNNGV. V was cut by 1 base and J by 3 bases, with 15 bases left in between. There are 16 residues in the CDR3. The CDR3 DNA follows: TGTGCCAGCAGCTTAGCGGGCAGGGGAGGGGACACTGAAGCTTTCTTT. Its protein product is CASSLAGRGGDTEAFF.

This rearrangement joins TRBV29-1 to TRBJ2-1; 7 positions agree with TRBD1. The CDR3 runs 12 residues. The J segment lost 7 bases and the V segment lost 6 bases, leaving 6 bases of the junction unmatched. CDR1 and CDR2 from the germline V gene are SQVTM and ANQGSEA. In DNA form, the CDR3 reads TGCAGCGTAACAGGGGTGGGGAATGAGCAGTTCTTC. Translation gives CSVTGVGNEQFF.

The gene calls are TRBV19 and TRBJ1-6, with 7 bases lining up with TRBD1. CDR1 LNHDA and CDR2 SQIVND come from the germline V gene (reference sequence). This CDR3 has 15 residues. J lost 7 bases, V lost 5 bases, and 8 bases had no gene match. The CDR3 spells CASSSTGAPNSPLHF. CDR3 coding DNA: TGTGCCAGTAGTTCAACAGGGGCCCCCAATTCACCCCTCCACTTT.

This chain's CDR3 is CASTLGGAGNQPQHF. The DNA for the CDR3 is TGTGCCAGCACCCTAGGGGGGGCAGGCAATCAGCCCCAGCATTTT. The chain uses TRBV2 and TRBJ1-5; a possible D gene is TRBD1 (6 bases). The germline gives CDR1 SNHLY, CDR2 FYNNEI. The length of the CDR3 is 15 residues. The germline V and J ends were trimmed by 7 bases and 2 bases, with 15 bases remaining between them.

The genes are TRBV9 and TRBJ1-1; D uncertain. CDR1 is SGDLS, CDR2 YYNGEE, per germline. The CDR3 contains 13 residues. Trimming took off 3 bases at V and 9 bases at J, with 15 bases between the two ends. CDR3 residues: CASSAGRGRKAFF. Written as DNA, the CDR3 is TGTGCCAGCAGCGCCGGCCGGGGAAGGAAAGCTTTCTTT.

The V and J genes are TRBV7-9 and TRBJ2-1; D unclear. The CDR3 extends over 15 amino acids. Germline V gives CDR1 SEHNR, CDR2 FQNEAQ (reference sequence). Trimming left V 3 bases short and J 5 bases short, with 14 bases between. The CDR3: CASSFSSPSNNEQFF. Written as DNA, the CDR3 is TGTGCCAGCAGCTTTAGTTCACCGAGTAACAATGAGCAGTTCTTC.

V is TRBV30 and J is TRBJ2-3; TRBD2 matches at 10 bases. The V segment lost 2 bases and the J segment 6 bases; nucleotides outside the gene matches: 11. The CDR3 sequence is 16 residues long. Germline CDR1 GTSNPN, CDR2 SVGIG (reference sequence). The CDR3 loop reads CAWSMGLAGVGDTQYF. The CDR3 bases are TGTGCCTGGAGTATGGGGCTAGCGGGAGTAGGGGATACGCAGTATTTT.